These 17 T cell receptor beta chains share one sample of origin, sequenced in a study of sequential checkpoint blockade in melanoma. Treatment indicated: randomized to nivolumab then ipilimumab (arm A) or the reverse (arm B). TCRdb's table, derived via immunoSEQ multiplex PCR, lists solely in-frame clones and lacks some. The profile shows about 40,000 clones, roughly 89% of them singletons. The sequencing used CD8+ T cells sorted from blood (inferred from file names), collected from a patient given nivolumab and ipilimumab in sequence. The receptors come from a human donor with melanoma.

V and J are TRBV5-1 and TRBJ1-2, with TRBD1 identical over 7 bases. Germline-derived CDR1 and CDR2 are SGHRS and YFSETQ. The CDR3 covers 14 residues. Unmatched junction bases numbered 2, after V lost 0 bases and J lost 3 bases. The CDR3 DNA sequence: TGCGCCAGCAGCTTGGAGACAGGGTACTATGGCTACACCTTC. Translated, it gives CASSLETGYYGYTF.

V usage is TRBV7-3 and J usage is TRBJ2-1; D perhaps matches TRBD2 (7 bases). Trimming stripped 3 bases from V and 10 bases from J, with 19 bases between. This CDR3 is built from 15 residues. Germline V gene data show CDR1 as SGHTA and CDR2 as FQGTGA. The chain's CDR3 is CASSFNGGLLEEQFF. The CDR3 DNA reads TGTGCCAGCAGCTTTAACGGGGGGCTCTTAGAGGAGCAGTTCTTC.

The rearrangement joins TRBV29-1 to TRBJ2-2, with TRBD1 matching over 7 bases. Germline CDR1 and CDR2: SQVTM and ANQGSEA. The CDR3 is 12 amino acids. Unmatched junction bases numbered 4, after V lost 6 bases and J lost 6 bases. CDR3 nucleotides: TGCAGCGTGAGGGGACAGCCCGGGGAGCTGTTTTTT. It specifies CSVRGQPGELFF.

The chain employs TRBV9 and TRBJ2-3, with a tentative D call TRBD2 (5 bases). V gave up 4 bases and J gave up 1 base, with 13 bases separating them. The CDR3 runs 15 residues. Germline V CDR1 and CDR2: SGDLS, YYNGEE. The CDR3 is CASSPDSDRTDTQYF. The CDR3 DNA is TGTGCCAGCAGCCCCGATAGCGACCGCACAGATACGCAGTATTTT.

This clone was seen a handful of times. The chain joins TRBV6-1 to TRBJ2-7, with D hard to call. The V end lost 1 base, the J end lost 2 bases, and 9 bases lay between the germline ends. The CDR3 extends over 14 amino acids. Germline V gives CDR1 MNHNS, CDR2 SASEGT. Here the CDR3 reads CASSEEHRPYEQYF. The CDR3 nucleotides are TGTGCCAGCAGTGAAGAGCACAGACCCTACGAGCAGTACTTC.

The V and J genes are TRBV27 and TRBJ2-1; D is perhaps TRBD2 (6 bases). Germline lookup yields CDR1 MNHEY and CDR2 SMNVEV (reference sequence). Trimming removed 0 bases from V and 3 bases from J, with 12 bases in between. The CDR3 has 16 amino acids. The CDR3 reads CASSLSSGDYYNEQFF. The CDR3 DNA reads as TGTGCCAGCAGTTTATCTAGCGGTGATTACTACAATGAGCAGTTCTTC.

The V and J genes are TRBV11-3 and TRBJ1-1, with D maybe TRBD1 (6 bases). The CDR3 runs to 13 residues. The V gene lost 5 bases and the J gene lost 9 bases, with 16 bases spanning the gap. Germline V CDR1 and CDR2: SGHNT, YENEEA. The CDR3 spells CASSTQQGSQAFF. CDR3 nucleotide sequence: TGTGCCAGCAGCACCCAACAGGGATCCCAAGCTTTCTTT. Complete variable domain (other parts from reference TRBV11-3 and TRBJ1-1): EAGVVQSPRYKIIEKKQPVAFWCNPISGHNTLYWYLQNLGQGPELLIRYENEEAVDDSQLPKDRFSAERLKGVDSTLKIQPAELGDSAVYLCASSTQQGSQAFFGQGTRLTVV.

This chain links TRBV19 with TRBJ2-2; D is ambiguous. CDR3 length: 13 amino acids. The germline gives CDR1 LNHDA, CDR2 SQIVND (reference sequence). Trimming left V 3 bases short and J 6 bases short, with 8 bases between. CDR3: CASSIIFAGELFF. The CDR3 region has the DNA TGTGCCAGTAGTATTATCTTCGCCGGGGAGCTGTTTTTT. The entire variable domain, with the rest obtained from reference TRBV19 and TRBJ2-2, is as follows: DGGITQSPKYLFRKEGQNVTLSCEQNLNHDAMYWYRQDPGQGLRLIYYSQIVNDFQKGDIAEGYSVSREKKESFPLTVTSAQKNPTAFYLCASSIIFAGELFFGEGSRLTVL.

This chain uses TRBV7-9 with TRBJ2-3; TRBD1 matches at 7 bases. The ends lost 2 bases at V and 5 bases at J; junction bases unmatched: 1. The V gene's germline CDR1 is SEHNR and CDR2 FQNEAQ (reference sequence). There are 13 residues in the CDR3. CDR3 residues: CASSLYRGDTQYF. The DNA for the CDR3 is TGTGCCAGCAGCTTATACAGGGGAGATACGCAGTATTTT.

This chain joins TRBV19 and TRBJ2-1; 7 bases match TRBD2. V lost 1 base and J lost 3; bases outside the gene matches: 3. The CDR3 loop spans 15 amino acids. Germline V CDR1 and CDR2: LNHDA, SQIVND (reference sequence). CDR3 nucleotide sequence: TGTGCCAGTAGTATAGTTCCTAGCGGCTACAATGAGCAGTTCTTC. It translates to CASSIVPSGYNEQFF.

This chain joins TRBV11-2 and TRBJ2-7; D remains unclear. Germline values: CDR1 SGHAT, CDR2 FQNNGV. Trimming stripped 2 bases from V and 2 bases from J, with 4 bases between. The CDR3 loop spans 12 amino acids. This chain's CDR3 is CASSLTPYEQYF. CDR3 DNA: TGTGCCAGCAGCTTAACTCCCTACGAGCAGTACTTC.

V gene TRBV11-2 combines with J gene TRBJ2-5; D is possibly TRBD2 (6 bases). Germline V gene data show CDR1 as SGHAT and CDR2 as FQNNGV. V was clipped by 1 base and J by 0 bases, with 9 bases between them. The CDR3 runs 15 residues. CDR3 protein: CASSLGGGNQETQYF. The CDR3, as DNA: TGTGCCAGCAGCTTAGGCGGCGGGAACCAAGAGACCCAGTACTTC.

With regard to this clone: An end of the junction does not agree with germline; a read error may underlie this. The V call is TRBV27, the J call TRBJ1-4; the match to TRBD1 covers 7 bases. This CDR3 contains 17 residues. Germline loops: CDR1 MNHEY, CDR2 SMNVEV (reference sequence). The CDR3 loop reads CASGSELTGEVNEELFF. The CDR3 DNA sequence: TGTGCCAGCGGTTCCGAACTTACAGGGGAGGTTAATGAAGAACTGTTTTTT.

This clone is a singleton in its sample. The chain is built from TRBV4-1 and TRBJ2-1; 11 positions match TRBD2. The CDR3 extends over 17 amino acids. Germline trimming cut 1 base from V and 3 bases from J; bases unmatched to any gene: 5. Germline CDR1 and CDR2: MGHRA and YSYEKL. CDR3 coding DNA: TGCGCCAGCAGCCAAGTCCTCGGGACTAGCGGCTACAATGAGCAGTTCTTC. This gives the protein CASSQVLGTSGYNEQFF.

The V and J genes are TRBV11-2 and TRBJ2-5; TRBD2 aligns across 11 bases. Germline values: CDR1 SGHAT, CDR2 FQNNGV. The CDR3 extends over 16 amino acids. With 5 bases clipped from V and 5 bases from J, the junction kept 10 bases outside the gene matches. The CDR3 sequence: CASSLFVTSGTETQYF. As DNA, the CDR3 is TGTGCCAGCAGCCTCTTCGTGACTAGCGGGACGGAGACCCAGTACTTC.

The chain carries TRBV7-6 and TRBJ1-1, with 7 positions matching TRBD1. Germline V gene data show CDR1 as SGHVS and CDR2 as FNYEAQ. CDR3 size: 13 residues. Unmatched junction bases numbered 4, after V lost 5 bases and J lost 4 bases. The CDR3 sequence is CASSIRDSTEAFF. The CDR3 DNA is TGTGCCAGCAGCATCCGGGACAGCACTGAAGCTTTCTTT.

The chain carries TRBV27 and TRBJ2-3; 10 bases match TRBD2. The germline gives CDR1 MNHEY, CDR2 SMNVEV (reference sequence). CDR3 size: 16 residues. V was clipped by 3 bases and J by 1 base; unmatched bases: 4. In DNA, the CDR3 is TGTGCCAGCAGTTTCCGACTAGCGGGCCGCACAGATACGCAGTATTTT. This gives the protein CASSFRLAGRTDTQYF.